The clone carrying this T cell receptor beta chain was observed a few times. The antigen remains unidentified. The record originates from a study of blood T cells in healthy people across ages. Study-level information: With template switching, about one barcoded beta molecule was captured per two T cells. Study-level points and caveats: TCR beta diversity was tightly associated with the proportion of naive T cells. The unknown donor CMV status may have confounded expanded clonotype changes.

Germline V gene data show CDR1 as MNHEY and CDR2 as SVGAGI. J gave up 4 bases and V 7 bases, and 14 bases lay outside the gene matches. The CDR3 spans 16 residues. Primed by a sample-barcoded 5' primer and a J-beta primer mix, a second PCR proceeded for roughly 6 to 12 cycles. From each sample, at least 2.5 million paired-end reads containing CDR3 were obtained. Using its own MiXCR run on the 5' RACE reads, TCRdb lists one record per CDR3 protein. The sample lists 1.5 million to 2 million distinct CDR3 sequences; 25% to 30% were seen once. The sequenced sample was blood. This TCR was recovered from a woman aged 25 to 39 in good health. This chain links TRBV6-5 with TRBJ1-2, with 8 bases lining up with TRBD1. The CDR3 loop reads CASNPQTGTGTYGYTF. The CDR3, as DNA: TGTGCCAGCAACCCCCAAACCGGGACAGGAACCTATGGCTACACCTTC.